This T cell receptor beta chain was obtained from a study of OX40 agonist ivuxolimab in advanced cancers. Study at large: The dose of intravenous ivuxolimab that patients received every 2 weeks ranged from 0.01 to 10 mg/kg.

As concerns this clone: Antigen unknown.

With 4 bases removed from V and 4 bases from J, the gap between germline ends came to 16 bases. This CDR3 has 15 residues. Germline-derived CDR1 and CDR2 are LNHDA and SQIVND (reference sequence). Libraries were prepared by immunoSEQ multiplex PCR; TCRdb keeps only in-frame clonotypes and omits some of them. This sample has some 86,000 clones, with about 90% found just once. Overall study results and limits: Dosing at 0.1 to 3.0 mg/kg was accompanied by clonal expansion of CD4+ and CD8+ blood T cells by week 6.

The TCR sequence derives from an adult with an advanced solid tumor such as melanoma, head and neck, liver or kidney cancer. This chain links TRBV19 with TRBJ1-1; D may be TRBD1 (6 bases). The sample was CD4+ or CD8+ T cells sorted from blood, taken in a trial of the OX40 agonist ivuxolimab. The CDR3 DNA is TGTGCCAGTAGTACGGTCAGGGGTTCGAGCACTGAAGCTTTCTTT. Translated, it gives CASSTVRGSSTEAFF. The variable domain in full, completed from reference TRBV19 and TRBJ1-1, reads DGGITQSPKYLFRKEGQNVTLSCEQNLNHDAMYWYRQDPGQGLRLIYYSQIVNDFQKGDIAEGYSVSREKKESFPLTVTSAQKNPTAFYLCASSTVRGSSTEAFFGQGTRLTVV.